This section outlines one TCR beta chain sequence together with its context. Antigen specificity is unknown. The source of the sample is a study of cytomegalovirus exposure and HLA in healthy donors. V lost 5 bases, J lost 1 base, and 8 bases lay in between. Germline-derived CDR1 and CDR2 are MDHEN and SYDVKM. The CDR3 covers 13 residues. Amplification used 60 Vbeta primers and 13 Jbeta primers. Assay used: immunoSEQ multiplex PCR; TCRdb lists only in-frame clones, some missing. The sample consists of 110,000 or so clones, roughly 80% of them appearing once. Study-level results: A cluster of highly shared sequence variants was likely a sequencing artifact.

The V gene is TRBV28, the J gene TRBJ1-1; D call uncertain. This receptor was identified in a man over 45 in good health and CMV-seropositive. Sequencing was done on a sample of PBMCs. CDR3 sequence (DNA): TGTGCCAGCAGTATCCCTTGGAACACTGAAGCTTTCTTT. This codes for CASSIPWNTEAFF.